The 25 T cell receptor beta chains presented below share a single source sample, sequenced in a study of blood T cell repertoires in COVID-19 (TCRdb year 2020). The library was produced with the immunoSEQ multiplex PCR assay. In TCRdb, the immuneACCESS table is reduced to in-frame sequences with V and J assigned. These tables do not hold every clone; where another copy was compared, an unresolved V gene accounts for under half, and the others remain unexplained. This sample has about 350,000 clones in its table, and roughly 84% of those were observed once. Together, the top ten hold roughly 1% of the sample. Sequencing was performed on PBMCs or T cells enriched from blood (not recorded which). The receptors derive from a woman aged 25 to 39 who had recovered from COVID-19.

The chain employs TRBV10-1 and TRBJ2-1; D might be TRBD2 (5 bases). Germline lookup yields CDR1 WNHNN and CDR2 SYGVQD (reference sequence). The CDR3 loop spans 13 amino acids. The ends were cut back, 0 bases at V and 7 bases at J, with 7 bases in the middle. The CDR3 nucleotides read TGCGCCAGCAGTGAGTCAGGACTGAATGAGCAGTTCTTC. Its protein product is CASSESGLNEQFF.

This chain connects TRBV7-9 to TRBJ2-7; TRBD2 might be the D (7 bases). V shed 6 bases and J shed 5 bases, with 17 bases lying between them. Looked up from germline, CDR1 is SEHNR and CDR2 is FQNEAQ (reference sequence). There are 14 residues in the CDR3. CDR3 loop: CASRSNREGDEQYF. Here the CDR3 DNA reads TGTGCCAGCAGGAGTAACAGGGAGGGCGACGAGCAGTACTTC.

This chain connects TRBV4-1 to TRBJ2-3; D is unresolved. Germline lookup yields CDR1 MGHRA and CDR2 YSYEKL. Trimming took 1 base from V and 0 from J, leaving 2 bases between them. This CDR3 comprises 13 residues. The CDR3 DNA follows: TGCGCCAGCAGCCAAGCTAGCACAGATACGCAGTATTTT. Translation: CASSQASTDTQYF.

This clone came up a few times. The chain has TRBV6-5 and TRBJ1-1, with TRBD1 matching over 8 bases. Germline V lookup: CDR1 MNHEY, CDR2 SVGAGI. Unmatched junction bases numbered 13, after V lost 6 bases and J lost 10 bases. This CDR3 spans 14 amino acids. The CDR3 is CASRMDREGYGAFF. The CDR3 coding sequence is TGTGCCAGCAGGATGGACAGGGAAGGATATGGAGCTTTCTTT.

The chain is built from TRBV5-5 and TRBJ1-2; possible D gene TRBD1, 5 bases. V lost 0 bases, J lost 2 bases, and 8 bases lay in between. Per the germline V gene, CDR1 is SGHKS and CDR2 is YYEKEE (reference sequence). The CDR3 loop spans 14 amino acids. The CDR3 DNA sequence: TGTGCCAGCAGCTTGGATACAGGCAACTATGGCTACACCTTC. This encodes CASSLDTGNYGYTF.

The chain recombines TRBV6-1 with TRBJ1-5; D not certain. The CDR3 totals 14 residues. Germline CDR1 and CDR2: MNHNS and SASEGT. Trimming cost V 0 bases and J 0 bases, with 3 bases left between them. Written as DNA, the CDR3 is TGTGCCAGCAGTGAAGCCCATAGCAATCAGCCCCAGCATTTT. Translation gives CASSEAHSNQPQHF.

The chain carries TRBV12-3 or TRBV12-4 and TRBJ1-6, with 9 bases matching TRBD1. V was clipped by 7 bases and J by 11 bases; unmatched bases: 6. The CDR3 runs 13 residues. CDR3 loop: CASTGQGRAPLHF. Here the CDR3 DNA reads TGTGCCAGCACCGGACAGGGGAGGGCACCCCTCCACTTT.

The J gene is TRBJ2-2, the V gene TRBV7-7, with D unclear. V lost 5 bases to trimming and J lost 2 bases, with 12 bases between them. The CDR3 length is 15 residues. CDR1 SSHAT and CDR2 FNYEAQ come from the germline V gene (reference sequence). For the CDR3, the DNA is TGTGCCAGCAGCGCCCCCGGTGCCAACACCGGGGAGCTGTTTTTT. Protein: CASSAPGANTGELFF.

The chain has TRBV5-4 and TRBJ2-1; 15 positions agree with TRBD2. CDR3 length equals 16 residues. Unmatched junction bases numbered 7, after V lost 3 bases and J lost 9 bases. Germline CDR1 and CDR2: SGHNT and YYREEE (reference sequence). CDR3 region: CASSYGLAGGQVEQFF. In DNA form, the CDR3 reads TGTGCCAGCAGCTATGGACTAGCGGGGGGGCAGGTTGAGCAGTTCTTC.

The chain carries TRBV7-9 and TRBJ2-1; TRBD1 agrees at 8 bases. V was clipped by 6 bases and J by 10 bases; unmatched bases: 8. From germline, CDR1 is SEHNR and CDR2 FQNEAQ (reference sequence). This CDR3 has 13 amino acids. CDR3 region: CASSLKTGEEQFF. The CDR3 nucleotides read TGTGCCAGCAGTTTAAAGACAGGGGAAGAGCAGTTCTTC.

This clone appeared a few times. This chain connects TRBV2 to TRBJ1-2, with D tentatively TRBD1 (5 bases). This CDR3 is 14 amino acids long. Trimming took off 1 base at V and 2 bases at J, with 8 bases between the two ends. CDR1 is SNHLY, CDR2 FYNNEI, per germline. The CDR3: CASSEVAGNYGYTF. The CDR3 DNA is TGTGCCAGCAGTGAAGTAGCAGGGAACTATGGCTACACCTTC.

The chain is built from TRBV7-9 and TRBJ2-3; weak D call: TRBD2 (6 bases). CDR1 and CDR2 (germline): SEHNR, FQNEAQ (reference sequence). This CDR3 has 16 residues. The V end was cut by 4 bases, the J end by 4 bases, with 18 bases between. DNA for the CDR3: TGTGCCAGCAGCTCCGATCCGGGACGGAGGGCAGATACGCAGTATTTT. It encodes CASSSDPGRRADTQYF.

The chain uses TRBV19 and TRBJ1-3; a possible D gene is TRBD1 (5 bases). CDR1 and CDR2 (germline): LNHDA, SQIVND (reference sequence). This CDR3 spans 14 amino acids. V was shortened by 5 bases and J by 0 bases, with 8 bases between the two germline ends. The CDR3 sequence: CASSRQSSGNTIYF. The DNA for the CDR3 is TGTGCCAGTAGTCGACAGAGCTCTGGAAACACCATATATTTT.

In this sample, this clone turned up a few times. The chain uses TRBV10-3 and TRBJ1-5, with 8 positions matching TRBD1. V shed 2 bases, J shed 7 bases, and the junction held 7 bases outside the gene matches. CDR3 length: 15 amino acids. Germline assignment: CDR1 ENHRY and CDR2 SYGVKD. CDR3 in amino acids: CAISEVAGGDQPQHF. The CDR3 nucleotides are TGTGCCATCAGTGAGGTTGCAGGGGGCGACCAGCCCCAGCATTTT.

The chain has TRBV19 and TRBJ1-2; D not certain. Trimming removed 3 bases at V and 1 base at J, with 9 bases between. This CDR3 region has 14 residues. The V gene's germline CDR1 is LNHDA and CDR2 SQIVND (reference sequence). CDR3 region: CASSIGGINYGYTF. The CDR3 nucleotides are TGTGCCAGTAGTATTGGTGGCATTAACTATGGCTACACCTTC.

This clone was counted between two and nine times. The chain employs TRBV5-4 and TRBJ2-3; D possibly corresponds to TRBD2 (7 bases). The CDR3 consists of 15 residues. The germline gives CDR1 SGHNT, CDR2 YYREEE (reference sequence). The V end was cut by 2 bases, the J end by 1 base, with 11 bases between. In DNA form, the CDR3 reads TGTGCCAGCAGCTTTGGGGGGGCGGGCACAGATACGCAGTATTTT. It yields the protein CASSFGGAGTDTQYF.

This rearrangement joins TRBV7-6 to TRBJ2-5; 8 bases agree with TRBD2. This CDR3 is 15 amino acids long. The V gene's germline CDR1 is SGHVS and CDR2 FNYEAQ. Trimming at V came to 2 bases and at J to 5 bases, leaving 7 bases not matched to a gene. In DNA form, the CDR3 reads TGTGCCAGCAGCTTATGGGCCGGGAGGGATGAGACCCAGTACTTC. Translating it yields CASSLWAGRDETQYF.

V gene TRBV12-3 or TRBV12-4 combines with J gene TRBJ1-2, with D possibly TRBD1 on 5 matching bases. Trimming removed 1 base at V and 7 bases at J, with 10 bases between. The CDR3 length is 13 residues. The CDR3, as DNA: TGTGCCAGCAGTTTAGAGGGGTGGGGTGGCTACACCTTC. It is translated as CASSLEGWGGYTF.

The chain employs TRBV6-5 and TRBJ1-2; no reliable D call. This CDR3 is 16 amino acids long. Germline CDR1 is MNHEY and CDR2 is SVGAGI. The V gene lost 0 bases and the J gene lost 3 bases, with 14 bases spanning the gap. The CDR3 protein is CASSYSDFVPYYGYTF. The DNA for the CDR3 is TGTGCCAGCAGTTACTCTGACTTCGTCCCCTACTATGGCTACACCTTC.

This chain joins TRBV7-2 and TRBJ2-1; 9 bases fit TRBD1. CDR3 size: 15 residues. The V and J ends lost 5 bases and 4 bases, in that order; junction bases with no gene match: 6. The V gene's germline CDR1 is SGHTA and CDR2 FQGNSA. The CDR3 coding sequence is TGTGCCAGCAGCCCCTGGACAGGGGAATACAATGAGCAGTTCTTC. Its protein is CASSPWTGEYNEQFF. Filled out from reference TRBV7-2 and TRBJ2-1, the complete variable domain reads GAGVSQSPSNKVTEKGKDVELRCDPISGHTALYWYRQSLGQGLEFLIYFQGNSAPDKSGLPSDRFSAERTGGSVSTLTIQRTQQEDSAVYLCASSPWTGEYNEQFFGPGTRLTVL.

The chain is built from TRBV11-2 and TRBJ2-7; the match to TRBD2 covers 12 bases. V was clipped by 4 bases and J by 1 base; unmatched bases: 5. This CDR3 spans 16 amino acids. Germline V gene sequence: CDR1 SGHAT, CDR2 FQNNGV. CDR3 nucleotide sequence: TGTGCCAGCAGCTCCGCGACTAGCGGGGGATCCTACGAGCAGTACTTC. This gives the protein CASSSATSGGSYEQYF.

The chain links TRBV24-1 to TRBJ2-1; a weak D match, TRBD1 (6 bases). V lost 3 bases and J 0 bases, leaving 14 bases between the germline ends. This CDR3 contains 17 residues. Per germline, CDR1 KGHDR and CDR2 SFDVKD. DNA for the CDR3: TGTGCCACCAGTGATCCCATACAGGGAAGCTCCTACAATGAGCAGTTCTTC. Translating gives CATSDPIQGSSYNEQFF.

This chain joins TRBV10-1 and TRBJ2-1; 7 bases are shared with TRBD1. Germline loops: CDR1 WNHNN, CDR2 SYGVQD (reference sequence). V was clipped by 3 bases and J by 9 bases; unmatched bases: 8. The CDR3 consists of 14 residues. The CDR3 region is CASSDRRGTVEQFF. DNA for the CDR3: TGCGCCAGCAGTGATCGAAGGGGGACAGTTGAGCAGTTCTTC.

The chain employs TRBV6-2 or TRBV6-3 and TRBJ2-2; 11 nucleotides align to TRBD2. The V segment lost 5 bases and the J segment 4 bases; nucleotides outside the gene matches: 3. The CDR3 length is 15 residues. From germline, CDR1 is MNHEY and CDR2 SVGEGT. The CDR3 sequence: CASSTLAGGTGELFF. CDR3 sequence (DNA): TGTGCCAGCAGTACCCTAGCGGGGGGCACCGGGGAGCTGTTTTTT.

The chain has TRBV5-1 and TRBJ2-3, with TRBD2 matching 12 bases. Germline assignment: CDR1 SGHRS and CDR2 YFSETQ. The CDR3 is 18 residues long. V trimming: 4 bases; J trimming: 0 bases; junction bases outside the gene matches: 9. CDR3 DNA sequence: TGCGCCAGCAGCGCCTGGCTAGCGGGGGGGATTAGCACAGATACGCAGTATTTT. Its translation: CASSAWLAGGISTDTQYF.